Sequencing of this T cell receptor beta chain was carried out in a study of metastatic and nonmetastatic thyroid tumors. Background on the study: Samples came from malignant and benign thyroid patients, and repertoires were compared across blood and tumor or nodule tissue. Study results and caveats: Significantly higher TCR beta diversity was reportedly seen in malignant thyroid tumors than benign nodules, in blood and tumor.

Trimming shortened V by 3 bases and J by 7 bases, and 15 bases separated the two germline ends. In germline, CDR1 is MNHEY, CDR2 SVGEGT. The CDR3 is made up of 15 amino acids. This clone showed up many times. Its specificity is unknown. All patients reached thyroid surgery having received no treatment beforehand. Original methodology: CDR3 was compared across clinicopathological groups, and the resulting differences were used to build a distant-metastasis classifier for papillary thyroid cancer. TCRdb reprocessed the PCR reads via MiXCR. The V and J calls were not made by the authors but by TCRdb's processing. The data contain some 86,000 clones, around 13% of them singletons.

What was sequenced was tumor tissue. The clonotype comes from a female donor with papillary thyroid cancer or a benign thyroid nodule (not recorded which). Some clones in this sample may be carry-over from other donors' samples. This chain links TRBV6-2 or TRBV6-3 with TRBJ1-4; possibly TRBD1 for D (6 bases). This chain's CDR3 is CASSYPGTSREKLFF. CDR3 coding DNA: TGTGCCAGCAGTTATCCCGGGACATCGCGTGAAAAACTGTTTTTT.